The T cell receptor (beta chain) under discussion was sequenced for a study of blood T cell repertoires in COVID-19. Turning to the study itself: The United States, Italy and Spain provided the acute and convalescent COVID-19 samples. The cDNA or gDNA used as material had been derived from T cells, B-cell-depleted T cells, or PBMCs.

Per the germline V gene, CDR1 is SGHTA and CDR2 is FQGNSA. This CDR3 spans 13 amino acids. V was pared by 1 base and J by 8 bases, with 11 bases between. Per the study methods: It was from reference gene primer amplification that nucleated cell counts were estimated. Profiling relied on immunoSEQ multiplex PCR, and the TCRdb table lists in-frame clones only, not all of them. For V, J and clone size, that table is used; D and trimming come from the DNA. The sample gives 150,000 or so clones, about 88% of which show up once; around a quarter is in the top ten. The genes are TRBV7-2 and TRBJ1-2; D gene unclear. This sequence was found in a man in his sixties with acute or convalescent COVID-19. The sequenced material came from peripheral blood. The CDR3 region has the DNA TGTGCCAGCAGCTTAGGTGGCGGAGAGGGCTACACCTTC. It translates to CASSLGGGEGYTF.